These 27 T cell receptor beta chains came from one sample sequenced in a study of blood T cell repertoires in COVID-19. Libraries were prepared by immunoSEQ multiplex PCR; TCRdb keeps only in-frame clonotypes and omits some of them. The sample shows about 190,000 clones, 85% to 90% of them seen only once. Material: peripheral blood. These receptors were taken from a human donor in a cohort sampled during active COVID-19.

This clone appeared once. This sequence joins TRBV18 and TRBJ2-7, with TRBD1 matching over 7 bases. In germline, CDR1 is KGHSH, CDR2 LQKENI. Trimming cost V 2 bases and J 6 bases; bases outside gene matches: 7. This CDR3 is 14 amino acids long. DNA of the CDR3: TGTGCCAGCTCACCAAGGACAGGAACCCCCGAGCAGTACTTC. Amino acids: CASSPRTGTPEQYF.

The CDR3 coding sequence is TGTGCCAGCAGCGTAACCGGGGGAGAAGAGACCCAGTACTTC. It is translated as CASSVTGGEETQYF. This chain joins TRBV9 and TRBJ2-5, with D tentatively TRBD2 (6 bases). Between the trimmed V and J ends, which lost 1 base and 3 bases, there was a span of 10 bases. This CDR3 is built from 14 residues. The germline V gene encodes CDR1 SGDLS and CDR2 YYNGEE.

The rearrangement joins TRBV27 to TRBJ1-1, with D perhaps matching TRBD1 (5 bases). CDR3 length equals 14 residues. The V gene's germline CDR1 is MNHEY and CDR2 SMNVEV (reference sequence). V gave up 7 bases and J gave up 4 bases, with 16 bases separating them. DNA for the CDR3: TGTGCCAGCAAACTACGGAGGGACGGCACTGAAGCTTTCTTT. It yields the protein CASKLRRDGTEAFF.

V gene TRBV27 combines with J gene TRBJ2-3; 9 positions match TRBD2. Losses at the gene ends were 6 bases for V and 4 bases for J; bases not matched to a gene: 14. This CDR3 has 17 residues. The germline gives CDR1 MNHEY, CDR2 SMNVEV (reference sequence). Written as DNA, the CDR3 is TGTGCCAGCAGCCTCCAAGTTCTAGCGGGAAAGGCAGATACGCAGTATTTT. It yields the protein CASSLQVLAGKADTQYF.

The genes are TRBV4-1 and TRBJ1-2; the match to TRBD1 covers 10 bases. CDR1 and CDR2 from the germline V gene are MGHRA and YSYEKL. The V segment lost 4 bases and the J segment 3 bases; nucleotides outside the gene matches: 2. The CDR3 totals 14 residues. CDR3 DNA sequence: TGCGCCAGCAGCCCGGACAGGGGGGACTATGGCTACACCTTC. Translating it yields CASSPDRGDYGYTF.

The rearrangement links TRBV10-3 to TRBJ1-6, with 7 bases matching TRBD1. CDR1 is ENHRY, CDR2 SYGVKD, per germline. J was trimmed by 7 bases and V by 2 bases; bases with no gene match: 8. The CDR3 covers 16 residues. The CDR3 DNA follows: TGTGCCATCAGTGAGCCAACCGGGACAGCCAATTCACCCCTCCACTTT. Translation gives CAISEPTGTANSPLHF.

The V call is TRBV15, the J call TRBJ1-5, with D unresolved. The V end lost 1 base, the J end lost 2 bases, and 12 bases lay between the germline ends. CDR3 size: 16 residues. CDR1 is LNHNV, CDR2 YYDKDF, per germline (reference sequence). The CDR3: CATSRGTLGGNQPQHF. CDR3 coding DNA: TGTGCCACCAGCAGAGGTACTCTCGGTGGCAATCAGCCCCAGCATTTT.

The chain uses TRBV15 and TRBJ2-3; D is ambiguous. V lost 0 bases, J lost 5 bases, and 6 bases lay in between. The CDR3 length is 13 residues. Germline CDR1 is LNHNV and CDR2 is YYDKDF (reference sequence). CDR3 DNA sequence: TGTGCCACCAGCAGAGACCCACTAGATACGCAGTATTTT. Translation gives CATSRDPLDTQYF. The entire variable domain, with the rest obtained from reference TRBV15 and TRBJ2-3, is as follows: DAMVIQNPRYQVTQFGKPVTLSCSQTLNHNVMYWYQQKSSQAPKLLFHYYDKDFNNEADTPDNFQSRRPNTSFCFLDIRSPGLGDTAMYLCATSRDPLDTQYFGPGTRLTVL.

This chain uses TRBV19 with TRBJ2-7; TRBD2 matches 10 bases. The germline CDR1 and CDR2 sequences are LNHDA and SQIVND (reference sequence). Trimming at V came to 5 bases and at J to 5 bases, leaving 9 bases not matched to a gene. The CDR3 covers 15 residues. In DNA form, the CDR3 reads TGTGCCAGTAGTGGGAGCGGGGGGGCGTCGGACGAGCAGTACTTC. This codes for CASSGSGGASDEQYF.

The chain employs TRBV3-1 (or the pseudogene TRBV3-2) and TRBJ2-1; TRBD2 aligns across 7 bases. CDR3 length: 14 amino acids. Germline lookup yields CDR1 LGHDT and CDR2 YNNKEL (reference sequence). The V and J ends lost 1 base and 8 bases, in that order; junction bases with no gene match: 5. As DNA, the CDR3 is TGTGCCAGCAGCCAAGTCGCGGGGAGGGATGAGCAGTTCTTC. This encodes CASSQVAGRDEQFF.

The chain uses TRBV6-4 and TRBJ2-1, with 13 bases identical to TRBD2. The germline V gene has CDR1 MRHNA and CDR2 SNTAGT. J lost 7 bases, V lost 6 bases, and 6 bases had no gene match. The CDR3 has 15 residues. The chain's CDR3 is CASSRTSGSGNEQFF. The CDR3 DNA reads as TGTGCCAGCAGCAGGACTAGCGGGAGTGGGAATGAGCAGTTCTTC.

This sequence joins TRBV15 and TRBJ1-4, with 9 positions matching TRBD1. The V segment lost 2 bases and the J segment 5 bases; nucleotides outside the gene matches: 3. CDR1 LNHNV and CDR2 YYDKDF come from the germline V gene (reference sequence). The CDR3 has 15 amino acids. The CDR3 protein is CATSRSTGGNEKLFF. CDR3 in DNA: TGTGCCACCAGCAGATCGACAGGGGGGAATGAAAAACTGTTTTTT.

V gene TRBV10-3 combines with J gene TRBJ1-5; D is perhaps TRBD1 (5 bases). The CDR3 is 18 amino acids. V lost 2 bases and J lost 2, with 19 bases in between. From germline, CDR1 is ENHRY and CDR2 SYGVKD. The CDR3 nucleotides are TGTGCCATCAGTGAGAACAGAGCGGGGGTATCGGGCAATCAGCCCCAGCATTTT. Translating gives CAISENRAGVSGNQPQHF.

CDR3 protein: CSVGRLAGDEGTDTQYF. CDR3 bases: TGCAGCGTTGGACGGCTAGCGGGAGATGAGGGCACAGATACGCAGTATTTT. This chain joins TRBV29-1 and TRBJ2-3; 10 bases match TRBD2. Germline-derived CDR1 and CDR2 are SQVTM and ANQGSEA. The CDR3 totals 17 residues. V lost 4 bases and J lost 1; bases outside the gene matches: 11.

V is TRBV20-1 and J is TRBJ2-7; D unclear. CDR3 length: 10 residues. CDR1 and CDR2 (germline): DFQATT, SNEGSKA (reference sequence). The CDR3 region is CQESSYEQYF. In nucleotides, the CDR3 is TGCCAAGAGAGCTCCTACGAGCAGTACTTC.

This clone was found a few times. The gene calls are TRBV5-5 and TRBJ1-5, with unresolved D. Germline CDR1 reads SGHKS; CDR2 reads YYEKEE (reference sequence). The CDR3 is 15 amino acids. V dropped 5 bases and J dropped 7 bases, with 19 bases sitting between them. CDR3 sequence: CASRQGGLGDQPQHF. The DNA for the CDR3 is TGTGCCAGCAGGCAAGGCGGTTTAGGAGACCAGCCCCAGCATTTT.

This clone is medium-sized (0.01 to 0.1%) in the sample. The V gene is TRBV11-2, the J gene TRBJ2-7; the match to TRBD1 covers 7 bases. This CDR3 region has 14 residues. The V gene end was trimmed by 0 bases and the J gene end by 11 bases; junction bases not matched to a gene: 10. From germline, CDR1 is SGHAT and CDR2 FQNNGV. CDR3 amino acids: CASSLDPGQSKEYF. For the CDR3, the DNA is TGTGCCAGCAGCTTAGATCCGGGACAGTCTAAGGAGTACTTC.

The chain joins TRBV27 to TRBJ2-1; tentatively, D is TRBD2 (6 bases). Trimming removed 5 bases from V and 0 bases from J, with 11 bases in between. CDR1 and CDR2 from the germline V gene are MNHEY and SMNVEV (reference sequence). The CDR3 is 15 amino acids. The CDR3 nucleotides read TGTGCCAGCAGTCCCGCGGGGAGCTCCTACAATGAGCAGTTCTTC. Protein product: CASSPAGSSYNEQFF.

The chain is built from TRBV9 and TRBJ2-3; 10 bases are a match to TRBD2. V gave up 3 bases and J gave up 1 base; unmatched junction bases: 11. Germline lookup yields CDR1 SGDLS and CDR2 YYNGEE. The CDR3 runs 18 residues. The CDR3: CASSAAPWTSGGTDTQYF. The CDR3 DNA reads TGTGCCAGCAGCGCCGCGCCGTGGACTAGCGGAGGCACAGATACGCAGTATTTT.

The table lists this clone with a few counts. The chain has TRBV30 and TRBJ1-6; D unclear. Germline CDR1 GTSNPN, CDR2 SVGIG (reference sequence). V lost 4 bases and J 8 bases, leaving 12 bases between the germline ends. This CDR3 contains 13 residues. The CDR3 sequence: CAWTSQVHSPLHF. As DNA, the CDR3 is TGTGCCTGGACCTCGCAGGTACATTCACCCCTCCACTTT.

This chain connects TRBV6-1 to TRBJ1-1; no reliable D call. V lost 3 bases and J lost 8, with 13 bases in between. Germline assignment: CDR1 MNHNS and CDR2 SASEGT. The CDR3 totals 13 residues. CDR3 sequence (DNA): TGTGCCAGCAGTGAGTTCAGTGGGCCGGAAGCTTTCTTT. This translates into CASSEFSGPEAFF.

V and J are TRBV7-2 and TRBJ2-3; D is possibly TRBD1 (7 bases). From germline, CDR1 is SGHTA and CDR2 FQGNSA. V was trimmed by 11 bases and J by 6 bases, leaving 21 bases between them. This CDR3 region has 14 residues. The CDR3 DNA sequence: TGTGCCCTAGCGAGGAAAGGGGGCGTGGATACGCAGTATTTT. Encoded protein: CALARKGGVDTQYF.

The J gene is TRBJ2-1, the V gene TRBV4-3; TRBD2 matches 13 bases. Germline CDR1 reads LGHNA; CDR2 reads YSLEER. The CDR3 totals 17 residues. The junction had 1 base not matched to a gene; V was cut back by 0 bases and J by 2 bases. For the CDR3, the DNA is TGCGCCAGCAGCCAAGAACTAGCGGGAGGGCCCTACAATGAGCAGTTCTTC. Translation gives CASSQELAGGPYNEQFF.

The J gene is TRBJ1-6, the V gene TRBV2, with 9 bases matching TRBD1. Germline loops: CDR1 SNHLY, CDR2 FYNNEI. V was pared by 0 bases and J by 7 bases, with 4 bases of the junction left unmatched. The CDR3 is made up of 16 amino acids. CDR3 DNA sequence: TGTGCCAGCAGTGAAGCGGGGACAGGGCTAAATTCACCCCTCCACTTT. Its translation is CASSEAGTGLNSPLHF.

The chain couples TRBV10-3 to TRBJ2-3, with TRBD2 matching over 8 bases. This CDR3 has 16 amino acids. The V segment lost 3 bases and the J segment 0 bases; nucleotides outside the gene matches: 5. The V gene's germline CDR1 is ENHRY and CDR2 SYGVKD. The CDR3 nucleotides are TGTGCCATCAGTGATCGGGCGGGAGGTAGCACAGATACGCAGTATTTT. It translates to CAISDRAGGSTDTQYF.

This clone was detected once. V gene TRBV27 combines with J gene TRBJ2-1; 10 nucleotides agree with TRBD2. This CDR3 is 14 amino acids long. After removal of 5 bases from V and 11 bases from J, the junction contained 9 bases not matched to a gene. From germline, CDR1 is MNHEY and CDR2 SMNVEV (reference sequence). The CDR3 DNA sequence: TGTGCCAGCAGTAGTGGGCTAGCGGGAGCAAAGCAGTTCTTC. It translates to CASSSGLAGAKQFF.

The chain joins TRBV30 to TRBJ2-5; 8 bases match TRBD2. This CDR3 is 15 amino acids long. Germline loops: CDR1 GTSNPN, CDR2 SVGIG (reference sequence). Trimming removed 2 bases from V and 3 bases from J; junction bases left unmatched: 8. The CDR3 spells CAWSNLAGLEETQYF. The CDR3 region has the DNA TGTGCCTGGAGTAATCTAGCGGGCCTTGAAGAGACCCAGTACTTC. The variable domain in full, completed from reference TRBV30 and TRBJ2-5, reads SQTIHQWPATLVQPVGSPLSLECTVEGTSNPNLYWYRQAAGRGLQLLFYSVGIGQISSEVPQNLSASRPQDRQFILSSKKLLLSDSGFYLCAWSNLAGLEETQYFGPGTRLLVL.